The clone carrying this TCR beta chain has only one observation. Trimming at V came to 6 bases and at J to 7 bases, leaving 9 bases not matched to a gene. The CDR3 is 14 amino acids. Germline V gives CDR1 LNHDA, CDR2 SQIVND (reference sequence). The data are from a study of blood T cell repertoires in COVID-19. Turning to the study itself: Samples taken during acute and convalescent COVID-19 were collected in the United States, Italy and Spain.

Sequencing used immunoSEQ multiplex PCR; TCRdb keeps in-frame clones, though not all of them. The sample lists 180,000 or so clones, roughly 83% seen once, with about 7% in the top ten. Sequencing was done on a sample of peripheral blood. The clonotype comes from a woman in her thirties or forties with COVID-19, enrolled during active disease. The genes are TRBV19 and TRBJ1-2; 9 positions match TRBD1. The CDR3 region has the DNA TGTGCCAGTAGAACCGGGACAGGGAAGGGTGGCTACACCTTC. This translates into CASRTGTGKGGYTF.